This section outlines one T cell receptor (beta chain) sequence together with its context. The data derive from a study of cytomegalovirus exposure and HLA in healthy donors. With 60 Vbeta and 13 Jbeta primers, the PCR was carried out. Repertoires were generated with immunoSEQ multiplex PCR, while TCRdb's copy carries only in-frame clones and drops some. The table shows more than 130,000 clones, with roughly 73% occurring only once. Germline loops: CDR1 MNHNS, CDR2 SASEGT. V lost 5 bases, J lost 5 bases, and 5 bases stayed unmatched. The CDR3 runs 13 residues. This TCR derives from a human donor in good health. V usage is TRBV6-1 and J usage is TRBJ1-2, with 7 bases that match TRBD1. Sequencing was done on a sample of PBMCs. In nucleotides, the CDR3 is TGTGCCAGCAGTATAGGACAGGCGTATGGCTACACCTTC. As protein: CASSIGQAYGYTF.